A selection of T cell receptor beta chains follows, all from one sample in a study of long-term antiretroviral therapy in people with HIV. Profiled with immunoSEQ multiplex PCR; TCRdb holds only in-frame clones, not every one. Of about 32,000 clones in the sample, roughly 85% were seen once. The material was unsorted PBMCs, obtained 2.2 years after starting antiretroviral therapy. These receptors were collected from a man between 18 and 35 years old with HIV. The conserved cysteine and the conserved F or W are not part of the CDR3 here. Fields, in order: J gene, V gene, CDR3 protein.

TRBJ1-4	TRBV28	ASSLPWGTGNEKLF
TRBJ1-2	TRBV4-3	ASSQQRGYYGYT
TRBJ1-1	TRBV6-6	ASRLGNMNTEAF
TRBJ2-5	TRBV27	ASSLSVRGAQY
TRBJ1-2	TRBV6-6	ASSGVNYGYT
TRBJ1-5	TRBV4-1	ASSPEGHVNQPQH
TRBJ2-1	TRBV7-3	ASTGGGQGILSEQF
TRBJ2-7	TRBV29-1	SVGESVLY
TRBJ1-3	TRBV28	ASSLPGHFRSGNTIY
TRBJ2-7	TRBV27	ASSPIGEGYEQY
TRBJ2-6	TRBV7-9	ASSLFGSGANVLT
TRBJ1-2	TRBV5-1	ASSLQGVANYGYT
TRBJ2-3	TRBV30	AWSGFLDTDTDTQY
TRBJ2-7	TRBV30	AWSVQAGAYEQY
TRBJ1-4	TRBV25-1	ATRSPNEKLF
TRBJ1-5	TRBV15	ATRRDRRNQPQH
TRBJ2-2	TRBV7-8	ASSLAPGGATGELF
TRBJ1-1	TRBV2	ASSEVRMAGNEAF
TRBJ1-4	TRBV5-4	ASSLYRGEEKLF
TRBJ2-3	TRBV4-3	ASSQAGGTDTQY
TRBJ2-5	TRBV7-9	ASSPGQQETQY
TRBJ2-7	TRBV18	ASSPGVASSYEQY
TRBJ2-3	TRBV7-6	ASSSTSGGALDTQY
TRBJ2-7	TRBV2	ASSATGSLMGEQY
TRBJ1-5	TRBV7-9	ASRDKNQPQH
TRBJ1-1	TRBV7-6	ASSAGRNTEAF
TRBJ2-2	TRBV2	ASSVGGLQVELF
TRBJ2-1	TRBV5-8	ASSLRGVGEQF
TRBJ2-3	TRBV19	ASSIISTPRDTQY
TRBJ2-2	TRBV9	ASSVSRSTPTTTGELF
TRBJ2-7	TRBV28	ASSLEGFEQY
TRBJ2-7	TRBV29-1	SADRGHEQY
TRBJ1-5	TRBV28	ASSIPTRAQPQH
TRBJ2-5	TRBV20-1	SAPQAETQY
TRBJ2-5	TRBV6-1	ASSVVAPLGTQY
TRBJ1-3	TRBV28	ATSWSNLGNTIY
TRBJ1-1	TRBV29-1	SVEGGDTEAF
TRBJ2-7	TRBV7-9	ASSASPPGREHYEQY
TRBJ2-3	TRBV30	AWTGVTDTQY
TRBJ2-3	TRBV4-3	ASSQGRIGPDTQY
TRBJ2-3	TRBV28	ASSTGPDTQY
TRBJ2-3	TRBV6-5	ASSFGITDTQY
TRBJ1-1	TRBV5-8	ASSRLAGLEAF
TRBJ2-1	TRBV19	ASSGQGRDYNEQF
TRBJ2-3	TRBV29-1	SGDRGTDTQY
TRBJ2-1	TRBV4-1	ASSQAGGGDYNEQF
TRBJ2-1	TRBV6-6	ASSPGPSGGNEQF
TRBJ1-5	TRBV7-8	ASSLVPQPQH
TRBJ1-2	TRBV19	ASSISREVSGYT
TRBJ2-3	TRBV11-2	AIKSGADTQY